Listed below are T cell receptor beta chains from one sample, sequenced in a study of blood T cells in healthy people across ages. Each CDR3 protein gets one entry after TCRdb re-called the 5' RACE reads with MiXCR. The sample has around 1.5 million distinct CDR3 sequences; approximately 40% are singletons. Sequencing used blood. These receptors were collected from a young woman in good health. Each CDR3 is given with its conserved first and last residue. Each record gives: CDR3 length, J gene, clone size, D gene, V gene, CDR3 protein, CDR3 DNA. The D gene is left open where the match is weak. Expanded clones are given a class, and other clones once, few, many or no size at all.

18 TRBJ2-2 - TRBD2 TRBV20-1 CSARDPRLAGAPSGELFF TGCAGTGCTAGAGATCCCCGACTAGCGGGAGCTCCGTCCGGGGAGCTGTTTTTT
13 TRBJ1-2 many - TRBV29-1 CSVDKGRDYGYTF TGCAGCGTTGATAAGGGCAGGGATTATGGCTACACCTTC
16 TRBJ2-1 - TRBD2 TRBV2 CASFGLAGGPTNEQFF TGTGCCAGCTTCGGACTAGCGGGAGGGCCTACAAATGAGCAGTTCTTC
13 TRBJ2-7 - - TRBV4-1 CASSVRGMYEQYF TGCGCCAGCAGCGTCAGGGGTATGTACGAGCAGTACTTC
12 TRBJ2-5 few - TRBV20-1 CSARVSEKTQYF TGCAGTGCTAGAGTCTCGGAAAAGACCCAGTACTTC
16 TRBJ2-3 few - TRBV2 CASSEVRRTSTDTQYF TGTGCCAGCAGTGAAGTGAGGAGAACTAGCACAGATACGCAGTATTTT
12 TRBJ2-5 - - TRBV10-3 CAIRGAEAEQYF TGTGCCATCAGGGGGGCCGAGGCGGAGCAGTACTTC
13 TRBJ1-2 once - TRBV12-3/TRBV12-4 CASALGATYGYTF TGTGCCAGCGCCTTAGGGGCCACCTATGGCTACACCTTC
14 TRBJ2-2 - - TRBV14 CASSPAAYTGELFF TGTGCCAGCAGTCCGGCGGCGTACACCGGGGAGCTGTTTTTT
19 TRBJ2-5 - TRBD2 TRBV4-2 CASSQGAHGSGSRQETQYF TGTGCCAGCAGCCAAGGGGCTCATGGTAGCGGGAGTAGACAAGAGACCCAGTACTTC
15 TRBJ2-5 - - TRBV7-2 CASSLVVRGGETQYF TGTGCCAGCAGCTTAGTAGTTAGGGGTGGAGAGACCCAGTACTTC
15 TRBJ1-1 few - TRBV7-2 CASTEGGRLNTEAFF TGTGCCAGCACCGAGGGGGGGCGGCTGAACACTGAAGCTTTCTTT
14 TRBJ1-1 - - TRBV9 CASSVSQTNTEAFF TGTGCCAGCAGCGTAAGCCAAACGAACACTGAAGCTTTCTTT
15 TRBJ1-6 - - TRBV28 CASSLDRLGNSPLHF TGTGCCAGCAGTTTGGACAGACTGGGGAATTCACCCCTCCACTTT
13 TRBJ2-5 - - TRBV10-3 CAIRGTDQETQYF TGTGCCATCAGAGGGACTGATCAAGAGACCCAGTACTTC
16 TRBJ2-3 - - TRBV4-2 CASSQGGGLSTDTQYF TGTGCCAGCAGCCAAGGCGGAGGGCTAAGCACAGATACGCAGTATTTT
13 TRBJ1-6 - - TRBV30 CAWKPVLSSPLHF TGTGCCTGGAAACCGGTCCTTTCATCACCCCTCCACTTT
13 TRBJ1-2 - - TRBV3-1 CASSQGTSGSYTF TGTGCCAGCAGCCAAGGGACAAGCGGGAGCTACACCTTC
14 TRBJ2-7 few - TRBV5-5 CASSVGQGDDEQYF TGTGCCAGCAGCGTAGGGCAGGGCGACGACGAGCAGTACTTC
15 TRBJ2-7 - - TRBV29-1 CSVEGAGTTAYEQYF TGCAGCGTTGAAGGTGCGGGGACGACCGCCTACGAGCAGTACTTC
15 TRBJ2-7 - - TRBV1 CTSSLGGVSSYEQYF TGCACCAGCAGCCTAGGGGGGGTGAGCTCCTACGAGCAGTACTTC
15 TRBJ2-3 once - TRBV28 CANSLGRVSTDTQYF TGTGCCAACAGTTTGGGGCGGGTTAGCACAGATACGCAGTATTTT
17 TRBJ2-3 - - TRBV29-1 CSVDKRGRWQVTDTQYF TGCAGCGTCGATAAGAGAGGTCGCTGGCAGGTCACAGATACGCAGTATTTT
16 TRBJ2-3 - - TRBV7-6 CASSLRQGGGTDTQYF TGTGCCAGCAGCTTACGTCAGGGAGGGGGTACAGATACGCAGTATTTT
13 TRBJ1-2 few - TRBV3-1 CASSSAVNYGYTF TGTGCCAGCAGCTCGGCGGTCAACTATGGCTACACCTTC
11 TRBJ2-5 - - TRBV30 CAWSIGNEQYF TGTGCCTGGAGTATAGGGAATGAGCAGTACTTC
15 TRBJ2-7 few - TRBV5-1 CASSLAPGPAYEQYF TGCGCCAGCAGCTTGGCTCCGGGACCCGCCTACGAGCAGTACTTC
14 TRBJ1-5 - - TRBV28 CASSPRVGRQPQHF TGTGCCAGCAGTCCAAGGGTAGGCCGTCAGCCCCAGCATTTT
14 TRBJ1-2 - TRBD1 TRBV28 CASRDRGRDYGYTF TGTGCCAGCAGGGACAGGGGGCGCGACTATGGCTACACCTTC
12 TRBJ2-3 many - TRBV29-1 CSVEAAADTQYF TGCAGCGTTGAAGCCGCGGCGGATACGCAGTATTTT
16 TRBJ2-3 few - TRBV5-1 CASSLEASASTDTQYF TGCGCCAGCAGCTTGGAGGCTAGCGCGAGCACAGATACGCAGTATTTT
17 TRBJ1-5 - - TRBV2 CASRATPVPVSNQPQHF TGTGCCAGCAGAGCGACCCCCGTCCCAGTTAGCAATCAGCCCCAGCATTTT
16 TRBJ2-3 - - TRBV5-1 CASSLVGLTTADTQYF TGCGCCAGCAGCTTGGTAGGACTCACGACGGCAGATACGCAGTATTTT
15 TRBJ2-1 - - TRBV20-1 CSAKEDRESYNGQFF TGCAGTGCAAAAGAGGACCGGGAATCCTACAATGGGCAGTTCTTC
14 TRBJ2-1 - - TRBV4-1 CASSQPRQSNEQIF TGCGCCAGCAGCCAACCCAGACAGTCCAATGAGCAGATCTTC
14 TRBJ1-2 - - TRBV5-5 CASSLGTEHYGYTF TGTGCCAGCAGCTTGGGGACAGAACACTATGGCTACACCTTC
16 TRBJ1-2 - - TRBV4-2 CASSPSDGINNYGYTF TGTGCCAGCAGCCCCTCGGACGGAATTAACAACTATGGCTACACCTTC
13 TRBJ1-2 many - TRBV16 CASSPSGGYGYTF TGTGCCAGCAGCCCCAGCGGTGGGTATGGCTACACCTTC
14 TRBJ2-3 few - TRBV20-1 CSARVQPHTDTQYF TGCAGTGCTAGGGTACAGCCCCACACAGATACGCAGTATTTT
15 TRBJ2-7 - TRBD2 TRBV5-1 CASSTERDGPYEQYF TGCGCCAGCAGCACCGAGCGGGACGGGCCGTACGAGCAGTACTTC
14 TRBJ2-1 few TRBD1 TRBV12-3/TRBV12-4 CASKQGGSYNEQFF TGTGCCAGTAAACAGGGGGGCTCCTACAATGAGCAGTTCTTC
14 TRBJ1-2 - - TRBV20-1 CSARSGLDDYGYTF TGCAGTGCTAGGTCTGGGCTAGATGACTATGGCTACACCTTC
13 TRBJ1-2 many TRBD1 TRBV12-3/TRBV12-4 CATRTGANYGYTF TGTGCCACCCGGACAGGAGCTAACTATGGCTACACCTTC
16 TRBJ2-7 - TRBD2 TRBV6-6 CASSLRLAAKVYEQYF TGTGCCAGCAGCTTACGACTAGCGGCTAAGGTGTACGAGCAGTACTTC
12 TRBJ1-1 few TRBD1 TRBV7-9 CASSLGDSKAFF TGTGCCAGCAGCTTGGGGGACAGCAAAGCTTTCTTT
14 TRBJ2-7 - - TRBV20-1 CSARDQGGSYEQYF TGCAGTGCTAGAGATCAGGGCGGATCCTACGAGCAGTACTTC
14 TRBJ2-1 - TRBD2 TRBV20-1 CSASTSGRRYEQFF TGCAGTGCTTCAACTAGCGGGAGGCGGTATGAGCAGTTCTTC
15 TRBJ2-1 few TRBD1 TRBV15 CATSDDLGGLKEQFF TGTGCCACCAGCGACGACTTAGGGGGCTTGAAGGAGCAGTTCTTC
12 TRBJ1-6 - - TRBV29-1 CSVADGNSPLHF TGCAGCGTCGCGGACGGGAATTCACCCCTCCACTTT
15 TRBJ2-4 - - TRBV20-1 CSARDPGSQGNIQYF TGCAGTGCTAGAGATCCCGGTTCCCAAGGGAACATTCAGTACTTC
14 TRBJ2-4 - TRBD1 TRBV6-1 CAIWTGRAKNIQYF TGTGCCATCTGGACAGGGAGGGCCAAAAACATTCAGTACTTC
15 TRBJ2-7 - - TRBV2 CASSEDGGRVYEQYF TGTGCCAGCAGTGAAGATGGGGGACGGGTCTACGAGCAGTACTTC
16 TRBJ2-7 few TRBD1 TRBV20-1 CSARDVHVDRGYEQYF TGCAGTGCTAGAGATGTGCACGTGGACAGGGGGTACGAGCAGTACTTC
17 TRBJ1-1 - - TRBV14 CASSQEFAGPPNTEAFF TGTGCCAGCAGCCAAGAATTCGCCGGACCTCCGAACACTGAAGCTTTCTTT
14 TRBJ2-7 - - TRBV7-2 CAGSRSAGMYEQYF TGTGCCGGCAGCCGGAGCGCAGGGATGTACGAGCAGTACTTC